The 15 T cell receptor beta chains given below trace back to one sample, sequenced in a study of shared clonotypes between healthy human individuals. Profiling relied on immunoSEQ multiplex PCR, and the TCRdb table lists in-frame clones only, not all of them. The data show 850,000 to 1,200,000 clones, with about 80% seen just once and approximately 1.5% held by the top ten. The sequencing input was memory CD4+ T cells sorted from blood. Described subset: CD45RA-negative fraction. The receptors stem from a man younger than 35 in good health.

The chain carries TRBV20-1 and TRBJ1-2; a possible D gene is TRBD1 (5 bases). Germline CDR1 and CDR2: DFQATT and SNEGSKA (reference sequence). Deletions cut 5 bases from V and 5 bases from J, with 9 bases between. This CDR3 has 11 amino acids. As DNA, the CDR3 is TGCAGTGCTCCCCAGGGATATGGCTACACCTTC. Translating gives CSAPQGYGYTF.

The chain has TRBV9 and TRBJ1-4, with D tentatively TRBD1 (5 bases). Germline V gene sequence: CDR1 SGDLS, CDR2 YYNGEE. Trimming cost V 4 bases and J 10 bases, with 14 bases left between them. The CDR3 consists of 13 residues. The CDR3 reads CASSPNNGGKLFF. CDR3 coding DNA: TGTGCCAGCAGCCCCAACAATGGGGGAAAACTGTTTTTT.

The chain employs TRBV7-8 and TRBJ2-3, with 8 bases aligning to TRBD1. V lost 0 bases, J lost 2 bases, and 1 base stayed unmatched. The CDR3 spans 15 residues. Germline CDR1 is SGHVS and CDR2 is FQNEAQ. The CDR3 DNA reads TGTGCCAGCAGCTTAGCTCAGGGGGCCACAGATACGCAGTATTTT. Protein: CASSLAQGATDTQYF.

V and J are TRBV4-1 and TRBJ2-1; the match to TRBD1 covers 11 bases. The germline gives CDR1 MGHRA, CDR2 YSYEKL. This CDR3 has 13 residues. V trimming: 4 bases; J trimming: 7 bases; junction bases outside the gene matches: 0. The CDR3 protein is CASSRDRGNEQFF. The CDR3 bases are TGCGCCAGCAGCCGGGACAGGGGGAATGAGCAGTTCTTC.

The chain joins TRBV5-1 to TRBJ2-3; D call uncertain. Germline V gene sequence: CDR1 SGHRS, CDR2 YFSETQ. Trimming cost V 7 bases and J 1 base, with 16 bases left between them. This CDR3 has 15 amino acids. CDR3 amino acids: CASLNVVWGTDTQYF. CDR3 sequence (DNA): TGCGCCAGCCTCAATGTCGTTTGGGGCACAGATACGCAGTATTTT.

The V call is TRBV30, the J call TRBJ1-6; D remains unclear. Trimming pared 5 bases from V and 7 bases from J, leaving 21 bases between. Germline V gene sequence: CDR1 GTSNPN, CDR2 SVGIG (reference sequence). The CDR3 spans 16 residues. CDR3 in amino acids: CAWFEPGRFGNSPLHF. The CDR3 bases are TGTGCCTGGTTCGAACCCGGGAGGTTCGGGAATTCACCCCTCCACTTT.

DNA for the CDR3: TGCGCCAGCAGCAACGGACAGGGGGCCGGCACCGGGGAGCTGTTTTTT. The encoded protein is CASSNGQGAGTGELFF. The chain uses TRBV5-1 and TRBJ2-2, with 11 bases identical to TRBD1. V lost 4 bases to trimming and J lost 4 bases; unmatched junction nucleotides: 6. The germline V gene has CDR1 SGHRS and CDR2 YFSETQ. The CDR3 loop spans 16 amino acids.

As concerns this clone: With a much larger clone just one base away, this may be a read error. This same CDR3 is encoded by further DNA sequences in the sample. The chain recombines TRBV6-1 with TRBJ1-5, with a weak D call TRBD1 (5 bases). Germline assignment: CDR1 MNHNS and CDR2 SASEGT. There are 13 residues in the CDR3. V lost 2 bases and J 6 bases, leaving 8 bases between the germline ends. CDR3 protein: CASSEQGSQPQHF. CDR3 nucleotides: TGTGCCAGCAGTGAACAGGGTAGTCAGCCCCAGCATTTT.

As concerns this clone: This CDR3 is also generated by other DNA sequences in the sample. This chain connects TRBV11-2 to TRBJ1-5; 7 bases fit TRBD1. Unmatched junction bases numbered 2, after V lost 5 bases and J lost 1 base. The germline V gene encodes CDR1 SGHAT and CDR2 FQNNGV. The CDR3 length is 14 residues. This CDR3 is CASSLQGSNQPQHF. CDR3 nucleotide sequence: TGTGCCAGCAGCCTACAGGGGAGCAATCAGCCCCAGCATTTT.

The V gene is TRBV29-1, the J gene TRBJ1-2; TRBD1 might be the D (5 bases). Germline-derived CDR1 and CDR2 are SQVTM and ANQGSEA. The CDR3 sequence is 13 residues long. V shed 3 bases and J shed 5 bases, with 13 bases lying between them. CDR3 sequence reads: CSVEADSPYGYTF. The CDR3 DNA reads as TGCAGCGTTGAGGCCGACAGTCCGTATGGCTACACCTTC.

Note on this clone: The same CDR3 can be traced to other DNA sequences in this sample. The V call is TRBV11-2, the J call TRBJ1-6; D is perhaps TRBD1 (6 bases). Trimming stripped 0 bases from V and 7 bases from J, with 7 bases between. This CDR3 is 14 amino acids long. CDR1 and CDR2 (germline): SGHAT, FQNNGV. Here the CDR3 reads CASSLDQGNSPLHF. For the CDR3, the DNA is TGTGCCAGCAGCTTAGATCAGGGGAATTCACCCCTCCACTTT. The complete variable domain, with remaining parts taken from reference TRBV11-2 and TRBJ1-6, reads EAGVAQSPRYKIIEKRQSVAFWCNPISGHATLYWYQQILGQGPKLLIQFQNNGVVDDSQLPKDRFSAERLKGVDSTLKIQPAKLEDSAVYLCASSLDQGNSPLHFGNGTRLTVT.

A remark on this clone: In the same sample, other DNA sequences code for this CDR3. The chain couples TRBV7-9 to TRBJ1-2; D perhaps matches TRBD1 (5 bases). The CDR3 sequence is 12 residues long. The V end lost 2 bases, the J end lost 8 bases, and 9 bases lay between the germline ends. CDR1 is SEHNR, CDR2 FQNEAQ, per germline (reference sequence). For the CDR3, the DNA is TGTGCCAGCAGCTTAAGTGAGGGGGGCTACACCTTC. It codes for CASSLSEGGYTF.

Points on this clone: The same CDR3 can be traced to other DNA sequences in this sample. The chain carries TRBV9 and TRBJ1-2; 8 bases are shared with TRBD1. The CDR3 consists of 11 residues. From germline, CDR1 is SGDLS and CDR2 YYNGEE. V trimming: 7 bases; J trimming: 7 bases; junction bases outside the gene matches: 3. CDR3 sequence reads: CASSGGRGYTF. The CDR3, as DNA: TGTGCCAGCTCAGGGGGCCGTGGCTACACCTTC. Based on the CDR3 plus reference TRBV9 and TRBJ1-2, the full variable domain is DSGVTQTPKHLITATGQRVTLRCSPRSGDLSVYWYQQSLDQGLQFLIQYYNGEERAKGNILERFSAQQFPDLHSELNLSSLELGDSALYFCASSGGRGYTFGSGTRLTVV.

The CDR3 DNA is TGTGCCAGCACGGCCAGGGGAAGGAACACTGAAGCTTTCTTT. Its protein product is CASTARGRNTEAFF. This rearrangement joins TRBV28 to TRBJ1-1; D is perhaps TRBD1 (6 bases). Looked up from germline, CDR1 is MDHEN and CDR2 is SYDVKM. The CDR3 covers 14 residues. The germline V and J ends were trimmed by 7 bases and 1 base, with 13 bases remaining between them.

This chain connects TRBV30 to TRBJ1-6, with a weak D call TRBD1 (6 bases). CDR3 length: 15 residues. V lost 3 bases and J lost 6, with 15 bases in between. From germline, CDR1 is GTSNPN and CDR2 SVGIG (reference sequence). CDR3 DNA sequence: TGTGCCTGGAGGGGTCCGGGGGCAGGTAATTCACCCCTCCACTTT. Protein sequence: CAWRGPGAGNSPLHF.